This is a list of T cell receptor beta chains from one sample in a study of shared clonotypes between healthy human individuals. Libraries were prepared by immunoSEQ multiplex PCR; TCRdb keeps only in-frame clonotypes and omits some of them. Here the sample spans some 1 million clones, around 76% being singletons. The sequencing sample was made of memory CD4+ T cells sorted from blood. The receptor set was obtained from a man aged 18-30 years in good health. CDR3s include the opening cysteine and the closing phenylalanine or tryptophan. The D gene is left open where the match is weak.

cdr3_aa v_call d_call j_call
CASSLGGTSGTDTQYF TRBV5-1 TRBD2 TRBJ2-3
CASSLRDSYIYEQYF TRBV5-8 TRBD1 TRBJ2-7
CASSYSRQNTGELFF TRBV6-5 NA TRBJ2-2
CASSYRDGNEQYF TRBV2 NA TRBJ2-7
CASSPSGQGVLNYGYTF TRBV19 TRBD1 TRBJ1-2
CAISDPRGNTEAFF TRBV10-3 NA TRBJ1-1
CASIPGGGAYEQYF TRBV6-1 TRBD2 TRBJ2-7
CASSLGTGSSPLHF TRBV5-1 TRBD1 TRBJ1-6
CASSLTGRENTGELFF TRBV5-1 NA TRBJ2-2
CAGRDTNWNTEAFF TRBV30 NA TRBJ1-1
CASSPAGGPYEQYF TRBV5-4 TRBD2 TRBJ2-7
CASSHGVGAGELFF TRBV4-3 NA TRBJ2-2
CASRGTGKANEKLFF TRBV6-5 TRBD1 TRBJ1-4
CASSFLSGVTKEQYF TRBV28 NA TRBJ2-7
CASSLDLAGGIVDTQYF TRBV7-2 TRBD2 TRBJ2-3
CASSQERAGGAGETQYF TRBV4-1 TRBD2 TRBJ2-5